The clone carrying this TCR beta chain was seen once. The data were taken from a study of blood T cell repertoires in COVID-19. Only in-frame clones appear in the TCRdb table, and some are missing; sequencing was by immunoSEQ multiplex PCR. The repertoire has approximately 220,000 clones, approximately 91% of them found once; the top ten carry approximately 0.66%. Looked up from germline, CDR1 is SGHTA and CDR2 is FQGNSA. The CDR3 consists of 13 residues. The V end lost 3 bases, the J end lost 2 bases, and 8 bases lay between the germline ends. V is TRBV7-2 and J is TRBJ2-7; D gene ambiguous. Sequencing was performed on peripheral blood. The origin of this receptor is a man aged 40-50 years with acute or convalescent COVID-19. Here the CDR3 reads CASSLYRTYEQYF. For the CDR3, the DNA is TGTGCCAGCAGCTTGTACAGAACCTACGAGCAGTACTTC. Full variable domain (outside the CDR3, taken from reference TRBV7-2 and TRBJ2-7): GAGVSQSPSNKVTEKGKDVELRCDPISGHTALYWYRQSLGQGLEFLIYFQGNSAPDKSGLPSDRFSAERTGGSVSTLTIQRTQQEDSAVYLCASSLYRTYEQYFGPGTRLTVT.